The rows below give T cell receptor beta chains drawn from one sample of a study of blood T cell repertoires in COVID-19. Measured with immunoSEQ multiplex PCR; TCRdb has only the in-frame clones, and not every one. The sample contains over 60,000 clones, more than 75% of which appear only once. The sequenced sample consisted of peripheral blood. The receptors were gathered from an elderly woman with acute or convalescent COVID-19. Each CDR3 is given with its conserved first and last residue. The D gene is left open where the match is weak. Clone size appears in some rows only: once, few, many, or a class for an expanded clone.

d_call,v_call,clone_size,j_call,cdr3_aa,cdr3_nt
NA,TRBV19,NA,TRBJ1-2,CASKPLGGNYGYTF,TGTGCCAGTAAGCCCCTCGGAGGTAACTATGGCTACACCTTC
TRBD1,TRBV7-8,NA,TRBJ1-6,CASSLTGWNSPLHF,TGTGCCAGCAGCTTGACAGGGTGGAATTCACCCCTCCACTTT
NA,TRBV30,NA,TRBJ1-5,CAWSSARGSTFQPQHF,TGTGCCTGGAGTAGCGCCAGGGGCTCTACTTTTCAGCCCCAGCATTTT
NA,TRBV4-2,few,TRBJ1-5,CASSQRGFEPQHF,TGTGCCAGCAGCCAACGAGGGTTTGAGCCCCAGCATTTT
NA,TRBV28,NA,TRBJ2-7,CASSLPTVYEQYF,TGTGCCAGCAGTTTACCGACAGTCTACGAGCAGTACTTC
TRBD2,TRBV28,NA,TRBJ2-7,CASSLLAGVTYEQYF,TGTGCCAGCAGTTTACTGGCGGGAGTGACCTACGAGCAGTACTTC
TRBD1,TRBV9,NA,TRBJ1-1,CASQKGAGGLNTEAFF,TGTGCCAGTCAAAAAGGGGCAGGGGGATTGAACACTGAAGCTTTCTTT
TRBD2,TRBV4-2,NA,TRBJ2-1,CASSQDWLAGGYNEQFF,TGTGCCAGCAGCCAAGATTGGCTAGCGGGAGGGTACAATGAGCAGTTCTTC
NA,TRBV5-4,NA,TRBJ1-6,CASSLWQELSYNSPLHF,TGTGCCAGCAGCTTGTGGCAGGAACTTTCCTATAATTCACCCCTCCACTTT
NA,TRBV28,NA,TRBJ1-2,CASSRQVSYGYTF,TGTGCCAGCAGCCGACAGGTGAGCTATGGCTACACCTTC
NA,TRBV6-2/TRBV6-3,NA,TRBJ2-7,CASSRGGTGNYEQYF,TGTGCCAGCAGCCGCGGGGGGACAGGGAACTACGAGCAGTACTTC
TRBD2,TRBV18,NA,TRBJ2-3,CASSRRTSGRTDTQYF,TGTGCCAGCTCACGACGCACTAGCGGGCGCACAGATACGCAGTATTTT
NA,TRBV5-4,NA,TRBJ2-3,CASSLEVGADTQYF,TGTGCCAGCAGCTTGGAGGTGGGAGCGGATACGCAGTATTTT
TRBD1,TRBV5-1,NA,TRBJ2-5,CASSTQDRGGETQYF,TGCGCCAGCAGCACCCAGGACAGGGGGGGAGAGACCCAGTACTTC
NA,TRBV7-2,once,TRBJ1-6,CASSLMEMPSSPLHF,TGTGCCAGCAGCTTAATGGAGATGCCAAGTTCACCCCTCCACTTT
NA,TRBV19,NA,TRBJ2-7,CASSILPAYEQYF,TGTGCCAGTAGTATTCTCCCCGCCTACGAGCAGTACTTC
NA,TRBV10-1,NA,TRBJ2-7,CASSVGRGADEQYF,TGCGCCAGCAGTGTGGGACGGGGGGCCGACGAGCAGTACTTC
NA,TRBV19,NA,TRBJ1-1,CASSTDRNTEAFF,TGTGCCAGTAGTACTGACAGGAACACTGAAGCTTTCTTT
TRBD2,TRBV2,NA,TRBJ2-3,CARPGTSADTQYF,TGTGCCAGGCCCGGGACTAGTGCAGATACGCAGTATTTT
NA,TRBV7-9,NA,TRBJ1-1,CASSSEGGTEAFF,TGTGCCAGCAGCTCCGAAGGGGGCACTGAAGCTTTCTTT
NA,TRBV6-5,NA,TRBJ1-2,CASNGGREAYGYTF,TGTGCCAGCAACGGTGGCAGGGAGGCCTATGGCTACACCTTC
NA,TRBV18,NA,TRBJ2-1,CASSPSSGGVIPSSYNEQFF,TGTGCCAGCTCACCATCGAGTGGCGGGGTAATTCCGAGCTCCTACAATGAGCAGTTCTTC
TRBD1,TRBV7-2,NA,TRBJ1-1,CASSAQTGGKTEAFF,TGTGCCAGCAGCGCCCAGACAGGGGGCAAGACTGAAGCTTTCTTT
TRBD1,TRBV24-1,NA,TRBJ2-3,CATVMCTRDRYTDTQYF,TGTGCCACAGTGATGTGCACCCGGGACAGATACACAGATACGCAGTATTTT
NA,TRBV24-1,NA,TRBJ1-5,CATSDLYSNQPQHF,TGTGCCACCAGTGACTTATATAGCAATCAGCCCCAGCATTTT
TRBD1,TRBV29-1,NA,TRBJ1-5,CSVGDRALGQPQHF,TGCAGCGTTGGGGACAGGGCCCTGGGGCAGCCCCAGCATTTT
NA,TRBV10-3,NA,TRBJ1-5,CAISESERGSGQPQHF,TGTGCCATCAGTGAGTCGGAAAGAGGGTCGGGTCAGCCCCAGCATTTT
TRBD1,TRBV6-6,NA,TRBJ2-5,CASRAGQGSVETQYF,TGTGCCAGCAGAGCGGGACAGGGGTCGGTGGAGACCCAGTACTTC
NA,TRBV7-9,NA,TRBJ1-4,CASSPVRAAGEKLFF,TGTGCCAGCAGCCCCGTCCGGGCCGCGGGTGAAAAACTGTTTTTT
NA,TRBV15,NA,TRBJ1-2,CATSRGGGLGGSNYGYTF,TGTGCCACCAGCAGGGGAGGAGGGTTGGGGGGATCTAACTATGGCTACACCTTC
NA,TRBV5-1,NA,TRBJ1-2,CASSLLSQAPLYGYTF,TGCGCCAGCAGCTTGTTATCACAGGCCCCCCTGTATGGCTACACCTTC
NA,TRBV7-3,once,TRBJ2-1,CASSLNEYNEQFF,TGTGCCAGCAGCTTAAACGAGTACAATGAGCAGTTCTTC
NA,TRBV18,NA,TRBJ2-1,CASSPRRTGSYNEQFF,TGTGCCAGCTCACCACGTCGCACCGGCTCCTACAATGAGCAGTTCTTC
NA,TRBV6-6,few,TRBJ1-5,CASSLPLRNQPQHF,TGTGCCAGCAGTCTCCCCCTCCGCAATCAGCCCCAGCATTTT
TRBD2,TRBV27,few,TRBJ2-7,CASSLMLAGVVYEQYF,TGTGCCAGCAGTTTGATGCTAGCGGGAGTAGTGTACGAGCAGTACTTC
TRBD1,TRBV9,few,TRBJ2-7,CASSVADRGLSEQYF,TGTGCCAGCAGCGTAGCCGACAGGGGCCTGTCCGAGCAGTACTTC
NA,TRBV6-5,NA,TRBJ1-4,CASRTGSSNEKLFF,TGTGCCAGCAGAACAGGGTCCTCGAATGAAAAACTGTTTTTT
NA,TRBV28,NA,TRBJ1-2,CASNPGLNYGYTF,TGTGCCAGCAACCCAGGGCTTAACTATGGCTACACCTTC
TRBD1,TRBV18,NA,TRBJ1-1,CASSSDRPLGTEAFF,TGTGCCAGCTCGTCGGACAGGCCACTGGGCACTGAAGCTTTCTTT
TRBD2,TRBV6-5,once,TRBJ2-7,CASKRTSGRSYEQYF,TGTGCCAGCAAGCGGACTAGCGGGAGGTCCTACGAGCAGTACTTC
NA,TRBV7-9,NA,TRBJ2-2,CASSLGPHRRGELFF,TGTGCCAGCAGCTTAGGCCCCCACAGGCGGGGGGAGCTGTTTTTT
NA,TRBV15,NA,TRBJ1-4,CATSRGGDGTLNEKLFF,TGTGCCACCAGCAGAGGGGGGGACGGGACCCTAAATGAAAAACTGTTTTTT
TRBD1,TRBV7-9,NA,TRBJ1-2,CASSPWDSPNYGYTF,TGTGCCAGCAGCCCGTGGGACAGCCCAAACTATGGCTACACCTTC
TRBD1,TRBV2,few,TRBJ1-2,CASSRQGSVGYTF,TGTGCCAGCAGCAGACAGGGATCAGTAGGCTACACCTTC
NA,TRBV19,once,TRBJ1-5,CASSPGLGGLGSQPQHF,TGTGCCAGTAGCCCGGGACTCGGAGGGTTGGGAAGTCAGCCCCAGCATTTT
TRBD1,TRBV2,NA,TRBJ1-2,CASSETGAVNYGYTF,TGTGCCAGCAGCGAGACAGGGGCCGTTAACTATGGCTACACCTTC
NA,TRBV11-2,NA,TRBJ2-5,CASSQRQQEETQYF,TGTGCCAGCAGCCAGCGACAGCAAGAGGAGACCCAGTACTTC
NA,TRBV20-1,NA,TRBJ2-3,CSVSRRDTQYF,TGCAGTGTCTCCCGCCGGGATACGCAGTATTTT
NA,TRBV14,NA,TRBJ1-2,CASSQGGFRGSPYGYTF,TGTGCCAGCAGCCAAGGGGGATTCCGGGGGTCCCCCTATGGCTACACCTTC
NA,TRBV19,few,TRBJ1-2,CASSIGQPRTDQNPNYGYTF,TGTGCCAGTAGTATAGGCCAACCTAGGACAGACCAAAACCCAAACTATGGCTACACCTTC
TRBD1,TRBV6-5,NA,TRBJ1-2,CASSPPTGRDYTF,TGTGCCAGCAGTCCCCCGACAGGGAGAGACTACACCTTC
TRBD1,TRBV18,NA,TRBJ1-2,CASSEQGADYGYTF,TGTGCCAGCTCAGAACAGGGGGCGGACTATGGCTACACCTTC
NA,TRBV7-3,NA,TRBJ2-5,CASSRGPQETQYF,TGTGCCAGCAGCCGCGGGCCCCAAGAGACCCAGTACTTC
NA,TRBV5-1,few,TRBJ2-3,CASSLVGGSGSDTQYF,TGCGCCAGCAGCTTGGTTGGTGGGAGCGGTTCAGATACGCAGTATTTT
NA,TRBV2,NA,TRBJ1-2,CASSDWGRPNYGYTF,TGTGCCAGCAGTGACTGGGGGCGGCCTAACTATGGCTACACCTTC
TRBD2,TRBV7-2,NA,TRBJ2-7,CASSLVGSGSNEQYF,TGTGCCAGCAGCTTAGTAGGTAGCGGGAGTAACGAGCAGTACTTC
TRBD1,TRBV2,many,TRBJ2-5,CASSQGDQETQYF,TGTGCCAGCAGCCAGGGGGACCAAGAGACCCAGTACTTC
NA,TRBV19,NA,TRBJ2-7,CASSRRSATYEQYF,TGTGCCAGTAGTAGGCGGTCGGCTACCTACGAGCAGTACTTC
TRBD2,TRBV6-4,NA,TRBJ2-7,CASSESLAGPYEQYF,TGTGCCAGCAGTGAGTCTCTAGCGGGACCCTACGAGCAGTACTTC